This is a list of T cell receptor beta chains from one sample in a study of blood T cell repertoires in COVID-19. Profiling relied on immunoSEQ multiplex PCR, and the TCRdb table lists in-frame clones only, not all of them. The top ten clones hold 1.2% to 1.5% of a sample with 350,000 to 450,000 clones, over 75% of them seen once. The sequenced sample consisted of PBMCs or T cells enriched from blood (not recorded which). The origin of the receptors is a woman under 30 who had been exposed to COVID-19. CDR3s include the opening cysteine and the closing phenylalanine or tryptophan. A D gene is named only where the DNA matches it firmly. Size tells how often a clone was seen (once, few, many) or the class of an expanded clone, and some rows leave it out.

>many|TRBV24-1|NA|TRBJ1-4|11
TGTGCCACCAGACAGGGTGAAAAACTGTTTTTT
CATRQGEKLFF
>NA|TRBV19|NA|TRBJ2-2|15
TGTGCCAGTAGTATTCGACAGATGAACACCGGGGAGCTGTTTTTT
CASSIRQMNTGELFF
>NA|TRBV19|TRBD1|TRBJ2-7|14
TGTGCCAGTAGGCTCCGGGACAGCCCCTACGAGCAGTACTTC
CASRLRDSPYEQYF
>NA|TRBV4-3|NA|TRBJ1-1|16
TGCGCCAGCAGCCAAGCAACAGGGTATTCGGAAACTGAAGCTTTCTTT
CASSQATGYSETEAFF
>NA|TRBV2|NA|TRBJ1-2|15
TGTGCCAGCAGTGAAGGACGCGGGGCTAACTATGGCTACACCTTC
CASSEGRGANYGYTF
>NA|TRBV4-2|TRBD2|TRBJ2-7|15
TGTGCCAGCAGCCGCCCGGGAGGGGGGGGGTACGAGCAGTACTTC
CASSRPGGGGYEQYF
>NA|TRBV10-1|NA|TRBJ2-1|15
TGCGCCAGCAGCAGCTTGCGGGGCAACTACAATGAGCAGTTCTTC
CASSSLRGNYNEQFF
>few|TRBV15|TRBD2|TRBJ2-7|18
TGTGCCACCAGCAGAGATAAAACTAAACGGGACTACTCCTACGAGCAGTACTTC
CATSRDKTKRDYSYEQYF
>NA|TRBV6-4|TRBD1|TRBJ2-2|13
TGTGCCAGAAGGGGGCTGGTCACCGGGGAGCTGTTTTTT
CARRGLVTGELFF
>few|TRBV19|TRBD1|TRBJ1-2|13
TGTGCCAGTAGTCCGAGGGACAGGGCTGGCTACACCTTC
CASSPRDRAGYTF
>NA|TRBV7-3|TRBD1|TRBJ2-3|15
TGTGCCAGCAGCCCACGACAGGGGGCCACAGATACGCAGTATTTT
CASSPRQGATDTQYF
>few|TRBV20-1|NA|TRBJ1-1|11
TGCAGTGCTAAAAATCCTACTGAAGCTTTCTTT
CSAKNPTEAFF
>NA|TRBV2|NA|TRBJ2-3|13
TGTGCCTCGCAACGGACGGGGACAGATACGCAGTATTTT
CASQRTGTDTQYF
>once|TRBV5-1|NA|TRBJ2-2|14
TGCGCCAGCAACGGCGGGGAGAACACCGGGGAGCTGTTTTTT
CASNGGENTGELFF
>NA|TRBV7-2|TRBD1|TRBJ1-1|17
TGTGCCAGCAGCCAAATCGGACAGGGTAGGGGTTCCACTGAAGCTTTCTTT
CASSQIGQGRGSTEAFF
>NA|TRBV5-1|NA|TRBJ1-3|15
TGCGCCAGCAGCTTGGATTCTACAGCTGGAAACACCATATATTTT
CASSLDSTAGNTIYF
>few|TRBV6-6|TRBD2|TRBJ2-5|15
TGTGCCAGCAGGAGTCCCGGGACTAGTTCTAAGACCCAGTACTTC
CASRSPGTSSKTQYF
>NA|TRBV6-2/TRBV6-3|NA|TRBJ1-4|15
TGTGCCAGCAGTTACAGGGAGCCTAGAGGTGAAAAACTGTTTTTT
CASSYREPRGEKLFF
>NA|TRBV11-3|TRBD2|TRBJ2-1|15
TGTGCCAGCAGCCTTACAGCGGGGGTATACAATGAGCAGTTCTTC
CASSLTAGVYNEQFF
>NA|TRBV4-3|TRBD1|TRBJ2-7|15
TGCGCCAGCAGCCAAGGACAGGGGAGCTCCTACGAGCAGTACTTC
CASSQGQGSSYEQYF
>NA|TRBV3-1/TRBV3-2|TRBD2|TRBJ2-1|15
TGTGCCAGCAGCCAAACGAGCGGGAGTATCTATGAGCAGTTCTTC
CASSQTSGSIYEQFF
>NA|TRBV9|TRBD2|TRBJ2-1|15
TGTGCCAGCAGCGGTACCCTAGCGGGAGGGTCTGAGCAGTTCTTC
CASSGTLAGGSEQFF
>NA|TRBV18|TRBD2|TRBJ2-5|15
TGTGCCAGCTCACCGTTAGCGGGAGGAGAAGAGACCCAGTACTTC
CASSPLAGGEETQYF
>NA|TRBV9|NA|TRBJ2-4|17
TGTGCCAGCAGCCCCGAGGGGCAGGGACTAGCCAAAAACATTCAGTACTTC
CASSPEGQGLAKNIQYF
>NA|TRBV7-3|NA|TRBJ1-1|14
TGTGCCAGCAGCTTAGGACAGAGCGTCGATGAAGCTTTCTTT
CASSLGQSVDEAFF
>once|TRBV7-6|TRBD1|TRBJ1-6|14
TGTGCCAGCAGCTTCGACAGGGGAGGATCACCCCTCCACTTT
CASSFDRGGSPLHF
>NA|TRBV6-2/TRBV6-3|TRBD2|TRBJ2-5|16
TGTGCCAGCAGTTACTTCCTAGCGGGGGGACAAGAGACCCAGTACTTC
CASSYFLAGGQETQYF
>NA|TRBV5-1|NA|TRBJ2-7|15
TGCGCCAGCAGCTTCTCCCGGGACACTTCCTACGAGCAGTACTTC
CASSFSRDTSYEQYF
>once|TRBV7-5|NA|TRBJ1-1|17
TGTGCCAGAAGCCGGACACAAACCACCCCCTATCCCACTGAAGCTTTCTTT
CARSRTQTTPYPTEAFF
>NA|TRBV29-1|NA|TRBJ1-1|13
TGCAGCGTTGATAGGAGCGGGAACACTGAAGCTTTCTTT
CSVDRSGNTEAFF
>NA|TRBV13|TRBD2|TRBJ2-3|14
TGTGCCAGCAGCTCGGGGGGGATCACAGATACGCAGTATTTT
CASSSGGITDTQYF
>NA|TRBV28|TRBD2|TRBJ2-7|15
TGTGCCAGCAGTTTGTCTAGCGGGAGGAGCGACGAGCAGTACTTC
CASSLSSGRSDEQYF
>once|TRBV20-1|TRBD1|TRBJ2-7|12
TGCAGTGCTAGTGACAGGGTATACGAGCAGTACTTC
CSASDRVYEQYF
>NA|TRBV28|TRBD1|TRBJ2-5|17
TGTGCCAGCAGTTTGTCGAATCAGGGGGATGGAGGAGAGACCCAGTACTTC
CASSLSNQGDGGETQYF
>NA|TRBV2|NA|TRBJ1-1|15
TGTGCCAGCAGTGGGAGCCGCCAACGGGGCACTGAAGCTTTCTTT
CASSGSRQRGTEAFF
>NA|TRBV7-8|TRBD1|TRBJ1-5|16
TGTGCCAGCAGCTTAGAGGCAGGGGGCGCCAGTCAGCCCCAGCATTTT
CASSLEAGGASQPQHF
>NA|TRBV6-5|TRBD2|TRBJ2-7|14
TGTGCCAGCACCCCTCGGGGACTAGCGTACGAGCAGTACTTC
CASTPRGLAYEQYF
>NA|TRBV20-1|TRBD2|TRBJ2-5|15
TGCAGTGCTAGTGTTCCGGGACTACCTCAAGAGACCCAGTACTTC
CSASVPGLPQETQYF
>NA|TRBV19|NA|TRBJ2-4|11
TGTGCCAGTAGTGCCGTTAGAGTTCAGTACTTC
CASSAVRVQYF
>NA|TRBV9|TRBD1|TRBJ1-3|15
TGTGCCAGCAGCCCGCATCCAGGACAGGGCAACACCATATATTTT
CASSPHPGQGNTIYF
>NA|TRBV13|NA|TRBJ1-5|17
TGTGCCAGCAGCTTAGGCCGGGGGAAAAAGAACAATCAGCCCCAGCATTTT
CASSLGRGKKNNQPQHF
>once|TRBV9|NA|TRBJ2-2|14
TGTGCCAGCAGCGGGAGGAAGGACACCGGGGAGCTGTTTTTT
CASSGRKDTGELFF
>NA|TRBV30|NA|TRBJ1-1|13
TGTGCCTGGGGGAACAGGGCAATCCCTGAAGCTTTCTTT
CAWGNRAIPEAFF
>NA|TRBV14|TRBD2|TRBJ2-1|15
TGTGCCAGCAGCCTGGGCCGGGGGGGGTACAATGAGCAGTTCTTC
CASSLGRGGYNEQFF
>NA|TRBV6-5|NA|TRBJ1-6|15
TGTGCCAGCTCGACAGGCGGTATCTATAATTCACCCCTCCACTTT
CASSTGGIYNSPLHF
>NA|TRBV12-3/TRBV12-4|NA|TRBJ2-2|12
TGTGCCAGCAGTTTGGGAGGCGGGGAGCTGTTTTTT
CASSLGGGELFF
>NA|TRBV27|NA|TRBJ2-7|16
TGTGCCAGCAGTTTATCAGGCGTGTCGACTTCGTCTAAATGGTACTTC
CASSLSGVSTSSKWYF
>NA|TRBV10-3|TRBD1|TRBJ2-2|13
TGTGCCAACCGACAGGGGGGCACCGGGGAGCTGTTTTTT
CANRQGGTGELFF
>NA|TRBV3-1/TRBV3-2|NA|TRBJ2-1|15
TGTGCCAGCAGCCATGCGGGATTCGTTTACAATGAGCAGTTCTTC
CASSHAGFVYNEQFF
>NA|TRBV28|NA|TRBJ2-7|10
TGTGCCAGCAGCACCACAGAGCAGTACTTC
CASSTTEQYF
>NA|TRBV7-2|TRBD1|TRBJ1-5|17
TGTGCCAGCAGCTTAGCGGTAAAGGGACAGGAGTATCAGCCCCAGCATTTT
CASSLAVKGQEYQPQHF
>NA|TRBV2|NA|TRBJ1-6|12
TGTGCCAGCCTCAGGGTGCAGTCACCCCTCCACTTT
CASLRVQSPLHF
>few|TRBV11-2|NA|TRBJ2-7|15
TGTGCCAGCAGCTTAGCCGCGGGAATCCCCTACGAGCAGTACTTC
CASSLAAGIPYEQYF
>NA|TRBV23-1|TRBD2|TRBJ2-2|15
TGCGCCAGCAGTCGGTCGGGGGGGAACACCGGGGAGCTGTTTTTT
CASSRSGGNTGELFF
>NA|TRBV6-4|NA|TRBJ1-5|14
TGTGCCAGCAGTTCCTCCCTCGGGGGTCAGCCCCAGCATTTT
CASSSSLGGQPQHF
>NA|TRBV11-2|TRBD2|TRBJ2-5|14
TGTGCCAGCAGCCCAGCGGGATTGGGAGAGACCCAGTACTTC
CASSPAGLGETQYF
>NA|TRBV7-9|TRBD1|TRBJ1-4|14
TGTGCCAGCAGCTTATATCAGGGGGGTGAAAAACTGTTTTTT
CASSLYQGGEKLFF
>NA|TRBV7-9|NA|TRBJ2-3|16
TGTGCCAGCAGCCGGCAGGCGGGGGCCAGCACAGATACGCAGTATTTT
CASSRQAGASTDTQYF
>once|TRBV5-6|NA|TRBJ1-3|12
TGTGCCAGCAGCCTAGTTGGAAACACCATATATTTT
CASSLVGNTIYF
>NA|TRBV10-3|TRBD2|TRBJ2-7|14
TGTGCCATCAGTGAGGCGGGGGGCAGTTACGAGCAGTACTTC
CAISEAGGSYEQYF